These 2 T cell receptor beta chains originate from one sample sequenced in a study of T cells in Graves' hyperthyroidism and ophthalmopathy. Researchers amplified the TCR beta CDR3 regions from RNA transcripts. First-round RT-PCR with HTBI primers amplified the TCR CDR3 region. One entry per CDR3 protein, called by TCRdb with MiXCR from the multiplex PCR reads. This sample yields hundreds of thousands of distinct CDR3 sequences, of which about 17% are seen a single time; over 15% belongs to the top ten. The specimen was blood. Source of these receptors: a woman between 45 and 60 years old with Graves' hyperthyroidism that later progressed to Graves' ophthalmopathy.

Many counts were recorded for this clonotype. CDR3 sequence reads: CACTGFSGANVLTF. For the CDR3, the DNA is TGTGCCTGTACAGGATTCTCTGGGGCCAACGTCCTGACTTTC. The chain couples TRBV30 to TRBJ2-6; D may be TRBD1 (5 bases). The ends were cut back, 6 bases at V and 0 bases at J, with 9 bases in the middle. The CDR3 is made up of 14 amino acids. Germline V CDR1 and CDR2: GTSNPN, SVGIG (reference sequence).

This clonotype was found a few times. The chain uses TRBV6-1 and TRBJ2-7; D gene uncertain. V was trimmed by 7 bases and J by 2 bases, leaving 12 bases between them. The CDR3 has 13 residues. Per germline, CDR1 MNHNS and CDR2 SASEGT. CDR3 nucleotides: TGTGCCAGCAAGCCCGGTCTCACCTACGAGCAGTACTTC. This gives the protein CASKPGLTYEQYF.